This TCR beta chain stems from a study of T cell repertoires in cytomegalovirus infection. TCRdb re-called the reads with MiXCR, one entry per CDR3 protein. Among some 920,000 distinct CDR3 sequences, 25% to 40% were seen once, and the ten largest hold roughly 13%. Details on this clonotype: What it recognizes is unknown.

Trimming took 1 base from V and 2 from J, leaving 8 bases between them. Germline V gives CDR1 MGHRA, CDR2 YSYEKL. The CDR3 loop spans 14 amino acids. Study results and limitations: Frequencies of public TCR beta families were cumulated, and this identified carriers of CMV plus the relevant HLA.

The sample in question was cultured CD8+ T cells from PBMCs, obtained from culture after CMV antigen stimulation. This chain uses TRBV4-1 with TRBJ2-5; D tentatively fits TRBD1 or TRBD2 (6 bases each). The TCR sequence derives from a human donor in good health (CMV status not recorded). Some clones in this sample may be carry-over from other donors' samples. CDR3 region: CASSQAGAQETQYF. In DNA form, the CDR3 reads TGCGCCAGCAGCCAAGCGGGGGCACAAGAGACCCAGTACTTC.